This TCR beta chain was sequenced in a study of T cell changes during pregnancy in multiple sclerosis. Produced via immunoSEQ multiplex PCR; TCRdb's table is partial and in-frame only. The repertoire consists of about 89,000 clones, with roughly 94% occurring once and the leading ten covering about 0.8%. Sequenced here: peripheral blood, sampled in the third trimester of pregnancy. The TCR comes from a female donor with multiple sclerosis, enrolled in a pregnancy study.

The CDR3 DNA is TGTGCCAGCAGCGAGCACGGGACAGGGGTCCACGAGCAGTACTTC. This sequence encodes CASSEHGTGVHEQYF. The chain couples TRBV2 to TRBJ2-7; 10 bases line up with TRBD1. From germline, CDR1 is SNHLY and CDR2 FYNNEI. V dropped 6 bases and J dropped 5; count of bases not matched to a gene: 10. The CDR3 is made up of 15 amino acids.